This T cell receptor beta chain was identified during a study of blood T cell repertoires in COVID-19. Across the whole study: Specimens from acute and convalescent COVID-19 originated in the United States, Italy and Spain. PBMCs, B-cell-depleted T cells, or T cells provided the cDNA or gDNA that made up the material.

This clone was counted a single time. The V segment lost 2 bases and the J segment 5 bases; nucleotides outside the gene matches: 13. Germline CDR1 and CDR2: SNHLY and FYNNEI. The CDR3 has 18 residues. Per the authors' pipeline: Estimation of nucleated cell counts relied on the amplification of reference gene primers. TCRdb keeps only in-frame clones here, not all; method: immunoSEQ multiplex PCR. V and J calls and clone size are as listed in that table; D and trimming were resolved from the DNA. The table has some 180,000 clones, 75% to 95% seen once; the top ten hold 0.5% to 0.55%. Sequencing used peripheral blood. The chain is built from TRBV2 and TRBJ1-5, with 9 bases aligning to TRBD1. This TCR came from a man aged 50 or older with acute or convalescent COVID-19. CDR3 protein: CASSEFPPGTGSDQPQHF. CDR3 nucleotide sequence: TGTGCCAGCAGTGAATTCCCACCCGGGACAGGGTCAGATCAGCCCCAGCATTTT.